The 22 T cell receptor beta chains presented below share a single source sample, sequenced in a study of siplizumab effects on memory and regulatory T cells. TCRdb's table, derived via immunoSEQ multiplex PCR, lists solely in-frame clones and lacks some. The sample records around 100,000 clones, more than 85% being singletons. The sequenced material came from CD4+ T cells sorted from blood. Receptors originate from a human donor in good health.

V usage is TRBV7-2 and J usage is TRBJ2-2; 14 bases fit TRBD2. The CDR3 runs to 17 residues. Germline-derived CDR1 and CDR2 are SGHTA and FQGNSA. Trimming took 4 bases from V and 4 from J; bases not matched to a gene: 5. The CDR3 DNA reads as TGTGCCAGCAGCTGGTCGGGGACTAGCGGGGGCACCGGGGAGCTGTTTTTT. Encoded protein: CASSWSGTSGGTGELFF.

V usage is TRBV18 and J usage is TRBJ1-1; no clear D gene. Germline values: CDR1 KGHSH, CDR2 LQKENI. The V and J ends lost 3 bases and 1 base respectively, with 12 bases between them. The CDR3 has 15 amino acids. CDR3 sequence (DNA): TGTGCCAGCTCACCCGTTGGGTATCGGAACACTGAAGCTTTCTTT. Translation gives CASSPVGYRNTEAFF.

This clone was counted a few times. The DNA for the CDR3 is TGTGCCAGCAGTTTCCAGGGGGGCGCGCGGCAGCCCCAGCATTTT. Translating gives CASSFQGGARQPQHF. V and J are TRBV28 and TRBJ1-5; TRBD1 aligns across 7 bases. The CDR3 covers 15 residues. In germline, CDR1 is MDHEN, CDR2 SYDVKM. V lost 3 bases to trimming and J lost 7 bases; unmatched junction nucleotides: 9. Full variable domain (missing parts from reference TRBV28 and TRBJ1-5): DVKVTQSSRYLVKRTGEKVFLECVQDMDHENMFWYRQDPGLGLRLIYFSYDVKMKEKGDIPEGYSVSREKKERFSLILESASTNQTSMYLCASSFQGGARQPQHFGDGTRLSIL.

The V call is TRBV18, the J call TRBJ2-3; 9 nucleotides match TRBD2. Trimming took 5 bases from V and 1 from J; bases not matched to a gene: 1. Per germline, CDR1 KGHSH and CDR2 LQKENI. The CDR3 consists of 14 residues. For the CDR3, the DNA is TGTGCCAGCTCAAGGACTAGCGGCACAGATACGCAGTATTTT. Encoded protein: CASSRTSGTDTQYF.

The V and J genes are TRBV5-1 and TRBJ1-4, with D perhaps TRBD1 (6 bases). V was pared by 4 bases and J by 8 bases, with 12 bases between. Germline CDR1 is SGHRS and CDR2 is YFSETQ. The CDR3 is 13 amino acids. CDR3 nucleotide sequence: TGCGCCAGCAGCCCAGGGGTCGACGAAAAACTGTTTTTT. Its protein is CASSPGVDEKLFF. The variable domain in full, completed from reference TRBV5-1 and TRBJ1-4, reads KAGVTQTPRYLIKTRGQQVTLSCSPISGHRSVSWYQQTPGQGLQFLFEYFSETQRNKGNFPGRFSGRQFSNSRSEMNVSTLELGDSALYLCASSPGVDEKLFFGSGTQLSVL.

V usage is TRBV6-4 and J usage is TRBJ2-7; no reliable D call. In germline, CDR1 is MRHNA, CDR2 SNTAGT. Trimming took off 4 bases at V and 0 bases at J, with 10 bases between the two ends. The CDR3 has 14 amino acids. DNA for the CDR3: TGTGCCAGCAGTGCAACTGCTAGCTCCTACGAGCAGTACTTC. Translating it yields CASSATASSYEQYF.

J is TRBJ1-5 and V is TRBV19; no clear D. V was cut by 5 bases and J by 7 bases, with 15 bases left in between. The CDR3 consists of 14 residues. The germline gives CDR1 LNHDA, CDR2 SQIVND (reference sequence). The CDR3 spells CASSPSAAEQPQHF. In DNA form, the CDR3 reads TGTGCCAGTAGTCCCTCCGCGGCAGAACAGCCCCAGCATTTT.

The J gene is TRBJ2-2, the V gene TRBV7-2; TRBD1 agrees at 10 bases. The CDR3 covers 16 residues. With 5 bases clipped from V and 2 bases from J, the junction kept 5 bases outside the gene matches. Germline CDR1 SGHTA, CDR2 FQGNSA. CDR3 protein: CASSTRQGANTGELFF. The CDR3 DNA sequence: TGTGCCAGCAGCACCAGACAGGGGGCTAACACCGGGGAGCTGTTTTTT.

The chain recombines TRBV5-1 with TRBJ2-1; tentative D call: TRBD2 (6 bases). V dropped 5 bases and J dropped 3 bases, with 15 bases sitting between them. Germline CDR1 reads SGHRS; CDR2 reads YFSETQ. This CDR3 region has 15 residues. CDR3 DNA sequence: TGCGCCAGCAGTTTAACTAGCACACGCTACAATGAGCAGTTCTTC. The encoded protein is CASSLTSTRYNEQFF.

The CDR3 DNA is TGTGCCAGCAAACTTGGACAAACGAATCAGCCCCAGCATTTT. Its protein product is CASKLGQTNQPQHF. V usage is TRBV6-5 and J usage is TRBJ1-5; D perhaps matches TRBD1 (5 bases). This CDR3 comprises 14 residues. Germline V lookup: CDR1 MNHEY, CDR2 SVGAGI. The germline V and J ends were trimmed by 7 bases and 4 bases, with 14 bases remaining between them.

This chain links TRBV25-1 with TRBJ2-1; D remains ambiguous. The ends were cut back, 5 bases at V and 9 bases at J, with 14 bases in the middle. Germline CDR1 reads MGHDK; CDR2 reads SYGVNS. The CDR3 is made up of 13 amino acids. The CDR3 is CASSSLINSEQFF. The CDR3, as DNA: TGTGCCAGCAGTTCTCTCATTAATAGTGAGCAGTTCTTC.

The chain carries TRBV10-3 and TRBJ1-6; D may be TRBD1 (6 bases). Germline V gene data show CDR1 as ENHRY and CDR2 as SYGVKD. This CDR3 is built from 14 residues. V was cut by 4 bases and J by 7 bases, with 11 bases left in between. For the CDR3, the DNA is TGTGCCATCAGTGGTACAGGGAAGAATTCACCCCTCCACTTT. Encoded protein: CAISGTGKNSPLHF.

The chain employs TRBV5-1 and TRBJ1-1; D uncertain. Trimming stripped 0 bases from V and 4 bases from J, with 7 bases between. Germline V lookup: CDR1 SGHRS, CDR2 YFSETQ. CDR3 length: 13 residues. For the CDR3, the DNA is TGCGCCAGCAGCTTGGACCAGATCACTGAAGCTTTCTTT. It is translated as CASSLDQITEAFF.

V gene TRBV30 combines with J gene TRBJ1-5; D possibly corresponds to TRBD1 (6 bases). The germline V gene encodes CDR1 GTSNPN and CDR2 SVGIG (reference sequence). This CDR3 region has 13 residues. The V gene lost 6 bases and the J gene lost 2 bases, with 11 bases spanning the gap. The CDR3, as DNA: TGTGCCTGCAGGGGTACGCGCAATCAGCCCCAGCATTTT. Protein: CACRGTRNQPQHF.

V usage is TRBV18 and J usage is TRBJ2-1; a possible D gene is TRBD2 (6 bases). V dropped 2 bases and J dropped 3 bases, with 14 bases sitting between them. The length of the CDR3 is 16 residues. Germline loops: CDR1 KGHSH, CDR2 LQKENI. The DNA for the CDR3 is TGTGCCAGCTCACCAGCCCGGGGGATCGGCTACAATGAGCAGTTCTTC. Translated: CASSPARGIGYNEQFF.

A word on this clone: Other DNA sequences in the sample encode the same CDR3. The J gene is TRBJ2-7, the V gene TRBV5-1, with D unresolved. The germline V and J ends were trimmed by 0 bases and 2 bases, with 6 bases remaining between them. This CDR3 has 13 amino acids. Germline V gene lookup returns CDR1 SGHRS and CDR2 YFSETQ. In DNA form, the CDR3 reads TGCGCCAGCAGCTTGGGCCCAGCCTACGAGCAGTACTTC. Amino acids: CASSLGPAYEQYF.

J is TRBJ2-7 and V is TRBV28, with D perhaps matching TRBD1 or TRBD2 (5 bases each). The germline gives CDR1 MDHEN, CDR2 SYDVKM. CDR3 length: 17 amino acids. Trimming left V 2 bases short and J 1 base short, with 18 bases between. The CDR3 DNA follows: TGTGCCAGCAGTTTAGACTCTTCCGGGGCTAATTCCTACGAGCAGTACTTC. It is translated as CASSLDSSGANSYEQYF.

This rearrangement joins TRBV7-2 to TRBJ2-7; 9 bases agree with TRBD1. This CDR3 spans 15 amino acids. Germline values: CDR1 SGHTA, CDR2 FQGNSA. V dropped 5 bases and J dropped 4; count of bases not matched to a gene: 9. CDR3 DNA: TGTGCCAGCAGCCCCCAGGGACAGGGTTTGTACGAGCAGTACTTC. Its translation: CASSPQGQGLYEQYF.

The chain carries TRBV5-1 and TRBJ2-7, with D possibly TRBD1 on 6 matching bases. The CDR3 spans 17 residues. CDR1 is SGHRS and CDR2 is YFSETQ in the germline V gene. V shed 4 bases and J shed 0 bases, with 20 bases lying between them. CDR3 amino acids: CASSGPSGTPSSYEQYF. The CDR3 DNA reads as TGCGCCAGCAGCGGCCCTTCCGGGACACCGAGCTCCTACGAGCAGTACTTC. Full variable domain (outside the CDR3, taken from reference TRBV5-1 and TRBJ2-7): KAGVTQTPRYLIKTRGQQVTLSCSPISGHRSVSWYQQTPGQGLQFLFEYFSETQRNKGNFPGRFSGRQFSNSRSEMNVSTLELGDSALYLCASSGPSGTPSSYEQYFGPGTRLTVT.

This chain uses TRBV7-3 with TRBJ2-3; 10 bases agree with TRBD2. The CDR3 is made up of 18 amino acids. J lost 0 bases, V lost 1 base, and 7 bases had no gene match. Germline V lookup: CDR1 SGHTA, CDR2 FQGTGA. Here the CDR3 DNA reads TGTGCCAGCAGCTTAATGAGTCTAGCGGGGGAGAGCACAGATACGCAGTATTTT. This encodes CASSLMSLAGESTDTQYF. Combining the CDR3 with reference TRBV7-3 and TRBJ2-3 gives the whole variable domain GAGVSQTPSNKVTEKGKYVELRCDPISGHTALYWYRQSLGQGPEFLIYFQGTGAADDSGLPNDRFFAVRPEGSVSTLKIQRTERGDSAVYLCASSLMSLAGESTDTQYFGPGTRLTVL.

The chain recombines TRBV5-4 with TRBJ2-7; 7 bases are shared with TRBD1. This CDR3 spans 14 amino acids. The V segment lost 5 bases and the J segment 0 bases; nucleotides outside the gene matches: 5. Germline CDR1 SGHNT, CDR2 YYREEE (reference sequence). The CDR3 loop reads CASRKDRNSYEQYF. CDR3 DNA sequence: TGTGCCAGCAGAAAGGACAGGAACTCCTACGAGCAGTACTTC.

Written as DNA, the CDR3 is TGTGCCACCCGACTAGCGGGGGGCGGAGATACGCAGTATTTT. It is translated as CATRLAGGGDTQYF. V usage is TRBV19 and J usage is TRBJ2-3; 13 bases match TRBD2. This CDR3 is 14 amino acids long. Trimming cost V 10 bases and J 5 bases; bases outside gene matches: 6. Germline CDR1 reads LNHDA; CDR2 reads SQIVND (reference sequence).